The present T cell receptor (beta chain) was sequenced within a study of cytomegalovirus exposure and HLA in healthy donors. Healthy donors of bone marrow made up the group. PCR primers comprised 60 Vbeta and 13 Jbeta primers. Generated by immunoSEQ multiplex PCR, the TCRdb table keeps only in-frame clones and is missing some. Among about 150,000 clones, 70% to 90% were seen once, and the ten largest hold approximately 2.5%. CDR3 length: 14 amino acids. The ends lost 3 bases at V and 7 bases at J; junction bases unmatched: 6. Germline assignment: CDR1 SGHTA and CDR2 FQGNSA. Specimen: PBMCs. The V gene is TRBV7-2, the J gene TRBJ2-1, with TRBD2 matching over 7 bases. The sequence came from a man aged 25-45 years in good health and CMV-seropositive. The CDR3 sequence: CASSFLLAANEQFF. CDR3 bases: TGTGCCAGCAGCTTCCTGCTAGCGGCAAATGAGCAGTTCTTC.